This TCR beta chain was recovered during a study of blood T cells in healthy people across ages. Germline V CDR1 and CDR2: LGHDT, YNNKEL (reference sequence). The CDR3 length is 12 residues. Between the trimmed V and J ends, which lost 4 bases and 0 bases, there was a span of 4 bases. This clonotype has a handful of counts. Its cognate antigen is unknown. For the second PCR, which ran for about 6 to 11 cycles, a sample-barcoded 5' primer and a J-beta primer mix were used. Each CDR3 protein is one row after TCRdb ran MiXCR on the 5' RACE reads. The sample holds under 750,000 distinct CDR3 sequences; less than 60% are singletons and the top ten take just under 25%. Findings and caveats of the study: Any conclusive comparison of naive versus antigen-experienced cells was prevented by using unsorted PBMCs. No one knew whether donors had CMV, which possibly confounded expanded clonotype changes.

The clonotype was recovered from an elderly man in good health. This rearrangement joins TRBV3-1 to TRBJ2-7; D unclear. Sequencing was done on a sample of blood. This CDR3 reads CASSRLSYEQYF. The CDR3 DNA is TGTGCCAGCAGCCGCCTCTCCTACGAGCAGTACTTC.